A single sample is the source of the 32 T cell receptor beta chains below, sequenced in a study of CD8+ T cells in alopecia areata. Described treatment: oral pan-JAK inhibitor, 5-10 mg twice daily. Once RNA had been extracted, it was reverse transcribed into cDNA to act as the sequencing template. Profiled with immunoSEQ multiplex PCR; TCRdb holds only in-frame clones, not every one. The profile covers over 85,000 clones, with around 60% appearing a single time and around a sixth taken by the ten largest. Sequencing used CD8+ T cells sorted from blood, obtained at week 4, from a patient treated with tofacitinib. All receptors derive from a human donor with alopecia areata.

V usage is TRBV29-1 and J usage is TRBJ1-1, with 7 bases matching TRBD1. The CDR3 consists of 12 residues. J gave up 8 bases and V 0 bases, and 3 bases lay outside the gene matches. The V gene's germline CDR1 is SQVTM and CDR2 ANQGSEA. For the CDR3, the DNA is TGCAGCGTTGAAGAAGGAGGGGGCGAAGCTTTCTTT. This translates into CSVEEGGGEAFF.

The CDR3 here is CASSFRPDDTQYF. In nucleotides, the CDR3 is TGTGCCAGCAGTTTTCGGCCAGATGATACGCAGTATTTT. The chain recombines TRBV27 with TRBJ2-3; D is unresolved. The ends were cut back, 3 bases at V and 6 bases at J, with 10 bases in the middle. Germline CDR1 is MNHEY and CDR2 is SMNVEV (reference sequence). The CDR3 spans 13 residues.

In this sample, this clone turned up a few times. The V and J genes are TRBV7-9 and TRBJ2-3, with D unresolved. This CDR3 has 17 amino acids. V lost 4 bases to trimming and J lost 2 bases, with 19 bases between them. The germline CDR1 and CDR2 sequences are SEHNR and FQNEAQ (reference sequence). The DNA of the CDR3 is TGTGCCAGCAGCTCGACCCCTTCTAGTTTCTCCACAGATACGCAGTATTTT. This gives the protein CASSSTPSSFSTDTQYF.

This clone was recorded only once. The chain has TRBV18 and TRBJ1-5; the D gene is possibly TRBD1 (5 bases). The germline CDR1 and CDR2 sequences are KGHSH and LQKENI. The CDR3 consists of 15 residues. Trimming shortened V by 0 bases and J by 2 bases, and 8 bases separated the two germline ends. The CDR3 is CASSPPGEGNQPQHF. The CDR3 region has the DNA TGTGCCAGCTCACCACCAGGGGAAGGCAATCAGCCCCAGCATTTT.

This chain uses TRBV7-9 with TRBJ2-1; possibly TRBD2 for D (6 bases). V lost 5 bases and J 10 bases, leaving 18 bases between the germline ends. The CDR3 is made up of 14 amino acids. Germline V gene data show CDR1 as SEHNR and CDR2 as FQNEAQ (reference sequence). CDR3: CASSGRDRPEEQFF. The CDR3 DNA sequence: TGTGCCAGCAGCGGGCGGGACCGCCCAGAGGAGCAGTTCTTC. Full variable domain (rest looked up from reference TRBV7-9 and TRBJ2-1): DTGVSQNPRHKITKRGQNVTFRCDPISEHNRLYWYRQTLGQGPEFLTYFQNEAQLEKSRLLSDRFSAERPKGSFSTLEIQRTEQGDSAMYLCASSGRDRPEEQFFGPGTRLTVL.

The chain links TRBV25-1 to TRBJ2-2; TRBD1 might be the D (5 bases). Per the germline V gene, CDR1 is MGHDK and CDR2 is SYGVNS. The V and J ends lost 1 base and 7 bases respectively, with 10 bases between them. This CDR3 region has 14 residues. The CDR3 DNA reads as TGTGCCAGCAGTGAATTTCAGGGTGGCGGGGAGCTGTTTTTT. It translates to CASSEFQGGGELFF.

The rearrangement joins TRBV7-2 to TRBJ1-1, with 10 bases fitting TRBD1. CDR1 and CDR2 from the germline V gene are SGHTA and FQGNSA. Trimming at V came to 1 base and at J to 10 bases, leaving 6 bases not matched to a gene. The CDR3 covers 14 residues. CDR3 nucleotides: TGTGCCAGCAGCTTAGGTGGGACAGGGGCTGGAGCTTTCTTT. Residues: CASSLGGTGAGAFF.

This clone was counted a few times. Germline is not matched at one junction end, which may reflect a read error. For the CDR3, the DNA is TGTGCCATCAGTGCCGCTAGCTCCTCCGAGCAGTACTTC. Protein sequence: CAISAASSSEQYF. The V gene is TRBV10-3, the J gene TRBJ2-7; perhaps TRBD2 as D (5 bases). CDR1 ENHRY and CDR2 SYGVKD come from the germline V gene. This CDR3 has 13 amino acids.

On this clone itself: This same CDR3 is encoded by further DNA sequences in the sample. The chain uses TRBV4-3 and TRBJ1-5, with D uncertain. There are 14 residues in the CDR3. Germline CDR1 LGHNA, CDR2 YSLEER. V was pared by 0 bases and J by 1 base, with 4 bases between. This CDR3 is CASSQDRSNQPQHF. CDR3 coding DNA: TGCGCCAGCAGCCAAGACAGGAGCAATCAGCCCCAGCATTTT.

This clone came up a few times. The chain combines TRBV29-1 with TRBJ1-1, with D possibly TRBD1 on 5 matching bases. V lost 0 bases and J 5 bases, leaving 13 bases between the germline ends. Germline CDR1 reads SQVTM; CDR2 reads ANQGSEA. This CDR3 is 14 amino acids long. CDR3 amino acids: CSVEEGQRWTEAFF. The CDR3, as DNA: TGCAGCGTTGAAGAGGGGCAGAGATGGACTGAAGCTTTCTTT.

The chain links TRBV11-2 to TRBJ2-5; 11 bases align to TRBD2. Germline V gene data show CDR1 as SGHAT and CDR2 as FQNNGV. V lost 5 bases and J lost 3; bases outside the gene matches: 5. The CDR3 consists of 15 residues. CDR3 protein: CASSPGTSGEETQYF. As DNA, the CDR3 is TGTGCCAGCAGCCCCGGGACTAGCGGCGAAGAGACCCAGTACTTC.

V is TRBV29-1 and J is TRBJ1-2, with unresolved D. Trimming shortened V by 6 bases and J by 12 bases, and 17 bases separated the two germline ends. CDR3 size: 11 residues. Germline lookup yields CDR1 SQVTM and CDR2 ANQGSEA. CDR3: CSVYTTGVDTF. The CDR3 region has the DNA TGCAGCGTGTACACTACCGGGGTGGACACCTTC. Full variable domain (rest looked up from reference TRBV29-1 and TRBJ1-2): SAVISQKPSRDICQRGTSLTIQCQVDSQVTMMFWYRQQPGQSLTLIATANQGSEATYESGFVIDKFPISRPNLTFSTLTVSNMSPEDSSIYLCSVYTTGVDTFGSGTRLTVV.

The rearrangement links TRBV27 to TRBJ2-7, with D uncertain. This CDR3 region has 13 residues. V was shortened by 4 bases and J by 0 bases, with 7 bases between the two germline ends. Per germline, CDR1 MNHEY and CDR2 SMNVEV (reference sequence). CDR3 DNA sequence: TGTGCCAGCAGTTGGACGGGCTCCTACGAGCAGTACTTC. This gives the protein CASSWTGSYEQYF.

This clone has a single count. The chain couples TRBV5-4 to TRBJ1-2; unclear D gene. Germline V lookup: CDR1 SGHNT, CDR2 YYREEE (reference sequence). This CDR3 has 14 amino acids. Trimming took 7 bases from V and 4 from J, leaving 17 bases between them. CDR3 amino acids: CASLSLGSLYGYTF. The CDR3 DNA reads TGTGCCAGCCTATCATTGGGTTCTCTCTATGGCTACACCTTC. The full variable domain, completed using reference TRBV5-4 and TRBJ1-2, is ETGVTQSPTHLIKTRGQQVTLRCSSQSGHNTVSWYQQALGQGPQFIFQYYREEENGRGNFPPRFSGLQFPNYSSELNVNALELDDSALYLCASLSLGSLYGYTFGSGTRLTVV.

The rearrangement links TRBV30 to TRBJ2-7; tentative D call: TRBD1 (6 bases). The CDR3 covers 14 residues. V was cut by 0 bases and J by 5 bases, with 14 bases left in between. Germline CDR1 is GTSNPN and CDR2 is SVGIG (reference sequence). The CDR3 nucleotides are TGTGCCTGGAGTGTACAACAGGGTCTCAACGAGCAGTACTTC. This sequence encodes CAWSVQQGLNEQYF.

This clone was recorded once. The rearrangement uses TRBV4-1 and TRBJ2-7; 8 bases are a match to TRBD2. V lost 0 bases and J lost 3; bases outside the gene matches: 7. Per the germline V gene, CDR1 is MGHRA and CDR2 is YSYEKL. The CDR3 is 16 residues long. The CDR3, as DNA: TGCGCCAGCAGCCAAGAACTCGGGAGGGCCGGCTACGAGCAGTACTTC. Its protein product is CASSQELGRAGYEQYF.

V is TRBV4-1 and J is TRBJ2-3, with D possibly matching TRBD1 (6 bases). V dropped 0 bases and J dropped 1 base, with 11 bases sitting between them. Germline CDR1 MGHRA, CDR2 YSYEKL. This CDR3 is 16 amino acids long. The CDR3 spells CASSQEIGGGTDTQYF. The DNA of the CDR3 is TGCGCCAGCAGCCAAGAAATTGGGGGCGGCACAGATACGCAGTATTTT.

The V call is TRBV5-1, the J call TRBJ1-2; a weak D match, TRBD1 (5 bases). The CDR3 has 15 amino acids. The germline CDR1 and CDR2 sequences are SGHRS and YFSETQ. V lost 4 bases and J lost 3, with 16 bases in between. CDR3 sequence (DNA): TGCGCCAGCAGCCGACAGCCAAGGGATCACTATGGCTACACCTTC. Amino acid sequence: CASSRQPRDHYGYTF.

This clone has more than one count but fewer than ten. DNA of the CDR3: TGCAGCGTTGGGACAGTATACGAGCAGTACTTC. Amino acids: CSVGTVYEQYF. This chain links TRBV29-1 with TRBJ2-7, with D possibly matching TRBD1 (6 bases). Germline V gene data show CDR1 as SQVTM and CDR2 as ANQGSEA. Trimming cost V 4 bases and J 4 bases, with 8 bases left between them. CDR3 length: 11 amino acids.

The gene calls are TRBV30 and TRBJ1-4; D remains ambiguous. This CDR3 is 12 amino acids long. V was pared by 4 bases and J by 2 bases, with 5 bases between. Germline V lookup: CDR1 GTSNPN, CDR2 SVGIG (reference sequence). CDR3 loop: CAWTQTNEKLFF. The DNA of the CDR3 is TGTGCCTGGACGCAGACTAATGAAAAACTGTTTTTT. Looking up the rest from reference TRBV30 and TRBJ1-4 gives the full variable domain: SQTIHQWPATLVQPVGSPLSLECTVEGTSNPNLYWYRQAAGRGLQLLFYSVGIGQISSEVPQNLSASRPQDRQFILSSKKLLLSDSGFYLCAWTQTNEKLFFGSGTQLSVL.

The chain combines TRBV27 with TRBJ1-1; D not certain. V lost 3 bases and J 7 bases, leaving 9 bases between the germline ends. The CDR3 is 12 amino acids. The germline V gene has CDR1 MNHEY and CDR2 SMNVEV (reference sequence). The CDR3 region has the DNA TGTGCCAGCAGTTTTACCGCAGGTGAAGCTTTCTTT. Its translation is CASSFTAGEAFF.

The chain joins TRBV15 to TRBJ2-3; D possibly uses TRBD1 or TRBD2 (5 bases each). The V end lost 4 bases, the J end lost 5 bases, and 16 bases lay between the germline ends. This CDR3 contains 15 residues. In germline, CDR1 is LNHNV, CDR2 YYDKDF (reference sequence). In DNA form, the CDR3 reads TGTGCCACCAGCACTGAAGAGGGGTACCGAGATACGCAGTATTTT. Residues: CATSTEEGYRDTQYF.

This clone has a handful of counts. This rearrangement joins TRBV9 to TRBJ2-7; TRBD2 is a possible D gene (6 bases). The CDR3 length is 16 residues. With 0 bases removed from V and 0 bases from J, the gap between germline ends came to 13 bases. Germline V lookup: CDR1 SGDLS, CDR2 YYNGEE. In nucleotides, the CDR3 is TGTGCCAGCAGCGTAGTAGGGGATAGCGGCTCCTACGAGCAGTACTTC. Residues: CASSVVGDSGSYEQYF.

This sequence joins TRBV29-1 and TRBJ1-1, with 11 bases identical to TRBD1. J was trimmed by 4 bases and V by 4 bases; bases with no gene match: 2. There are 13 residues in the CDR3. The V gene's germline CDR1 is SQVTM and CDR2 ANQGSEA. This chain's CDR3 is CSVVGTGGTEAFF. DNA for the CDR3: TGCAGCGTTGTGGGGACAGGGGGCACTGAAGCTTTCTTT.

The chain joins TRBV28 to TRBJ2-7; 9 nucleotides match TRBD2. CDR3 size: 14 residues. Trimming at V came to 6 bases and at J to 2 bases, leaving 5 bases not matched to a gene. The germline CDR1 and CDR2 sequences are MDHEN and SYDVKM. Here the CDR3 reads CASSLPSGAYEQYF. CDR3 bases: TGTGCCAGCAGCCTCCCTAGCGGGGCCTACGAGCAGTACTTC.

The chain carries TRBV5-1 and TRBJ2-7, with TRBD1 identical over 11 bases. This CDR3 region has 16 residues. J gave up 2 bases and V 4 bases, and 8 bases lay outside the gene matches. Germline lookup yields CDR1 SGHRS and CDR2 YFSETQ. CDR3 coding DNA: TGCGCCAGCAGCCCAGGGACAGGGGGTAGAACCTACGAGCAGTACTTC. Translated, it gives CASSPGTGGRTYEQYF.

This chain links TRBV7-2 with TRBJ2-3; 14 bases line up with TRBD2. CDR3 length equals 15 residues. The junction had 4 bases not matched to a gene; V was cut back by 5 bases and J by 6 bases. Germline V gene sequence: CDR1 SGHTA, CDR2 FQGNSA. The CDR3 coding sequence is TGTGCCAGCAGCCCGACTAGCGGGGGGGCCGATACGCAGTATTTT. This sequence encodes CASSPTSGGADTQYF.

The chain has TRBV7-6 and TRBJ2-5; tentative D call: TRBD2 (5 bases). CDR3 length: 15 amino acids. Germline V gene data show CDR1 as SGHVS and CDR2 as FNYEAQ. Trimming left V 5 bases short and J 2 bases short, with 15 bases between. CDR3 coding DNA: TGTGCCAGCAGCCCCTTGAGCGGACGGCAAGAGACCCAGTACTTC. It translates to CASSPLSGRQETQYF.

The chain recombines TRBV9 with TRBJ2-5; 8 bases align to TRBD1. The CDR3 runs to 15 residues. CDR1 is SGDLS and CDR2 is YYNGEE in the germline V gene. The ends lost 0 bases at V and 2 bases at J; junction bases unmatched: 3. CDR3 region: CASSVATGAQETQYF. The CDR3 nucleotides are TGTGCCAGCAGCGTAGCGACAGGGGCACAAGAGACCCAGTACTTC.

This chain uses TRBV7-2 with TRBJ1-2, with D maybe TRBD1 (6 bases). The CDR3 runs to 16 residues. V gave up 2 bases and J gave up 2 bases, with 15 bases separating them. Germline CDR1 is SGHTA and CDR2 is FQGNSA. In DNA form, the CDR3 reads TGTGCCAGCAGCTTACCAGGACAGCTACTCAACTATGGCTACACCTTC. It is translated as CASSLPGQLLNYGYTF.

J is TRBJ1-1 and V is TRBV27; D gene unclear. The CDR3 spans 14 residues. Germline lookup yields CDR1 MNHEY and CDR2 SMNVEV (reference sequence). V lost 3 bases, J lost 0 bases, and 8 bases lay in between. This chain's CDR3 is CASSFGRLNTEAFF. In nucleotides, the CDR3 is TGTGCCAGCAGTTTCGGACGCTTGAACACTGAAGCTTTCTTT.

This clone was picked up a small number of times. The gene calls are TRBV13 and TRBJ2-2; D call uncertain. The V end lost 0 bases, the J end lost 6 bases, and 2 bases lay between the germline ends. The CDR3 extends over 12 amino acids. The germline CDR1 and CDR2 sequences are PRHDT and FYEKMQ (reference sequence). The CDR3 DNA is TGTGCCAGCAGCTTAGGGGCCGGGGAGCTGTTTTTT. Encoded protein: CASSLGAGELFF.